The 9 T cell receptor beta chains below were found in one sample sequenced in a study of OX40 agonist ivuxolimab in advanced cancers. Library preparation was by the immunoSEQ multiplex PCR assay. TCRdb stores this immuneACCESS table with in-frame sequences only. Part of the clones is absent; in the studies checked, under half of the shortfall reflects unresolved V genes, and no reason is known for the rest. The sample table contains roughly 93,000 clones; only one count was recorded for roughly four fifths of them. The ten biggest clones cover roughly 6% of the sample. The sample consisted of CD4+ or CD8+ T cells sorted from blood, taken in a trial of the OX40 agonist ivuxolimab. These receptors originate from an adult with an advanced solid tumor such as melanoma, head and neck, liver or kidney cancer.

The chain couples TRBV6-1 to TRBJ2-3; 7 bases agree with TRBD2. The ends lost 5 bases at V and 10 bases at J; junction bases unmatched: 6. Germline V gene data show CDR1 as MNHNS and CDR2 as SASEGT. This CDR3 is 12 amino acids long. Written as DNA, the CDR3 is TGTGCCAGCAGTCAGCAGGGAGGGTCGCAGTATTTT. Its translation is CASSQQGGSQYF.

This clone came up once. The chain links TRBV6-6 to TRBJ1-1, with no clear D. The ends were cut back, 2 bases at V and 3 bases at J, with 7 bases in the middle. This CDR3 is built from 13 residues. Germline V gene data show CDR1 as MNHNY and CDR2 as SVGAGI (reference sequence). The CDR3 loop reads CASSYAGDTEAFF. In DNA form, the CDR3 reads TGTGCCAGCAGTTACGCCGGGGACACTGAAGCTTTCTTT.

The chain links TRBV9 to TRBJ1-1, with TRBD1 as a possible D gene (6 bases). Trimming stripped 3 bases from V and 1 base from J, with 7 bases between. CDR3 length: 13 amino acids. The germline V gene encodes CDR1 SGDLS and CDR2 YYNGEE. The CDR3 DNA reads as TGTGCCAGCAGCGAACAGGGGAACACTGAAGCTTTCTTT. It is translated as CASSEQGNTEAFF.

In DNA, the CDR3 is TGCAGCGTTGCTAGCGGGGGATCCAATGAGCAGTTCTTC. Its protein is CSVASGGSNEQFF. The V and J genes are TRBV29-1 and TRBJ2-1; TRBD2 aligns across 10 bases. Germline values: CDR1 SQVTM, CDR2 ANQGSEA. The CDR3 is 13 amino acids. Trimming at V came to 4 bases and at J to 6 bases, leaving 3 bases not matched to a gene.

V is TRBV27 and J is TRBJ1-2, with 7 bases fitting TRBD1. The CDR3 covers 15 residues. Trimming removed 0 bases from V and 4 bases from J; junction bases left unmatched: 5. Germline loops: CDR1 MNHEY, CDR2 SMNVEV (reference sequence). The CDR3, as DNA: TGTGCCAGCAGTTTATCCTGGGCAGGGGGCTATGGCTACACCTTC. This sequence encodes CASSLSWAGGYGYTF.

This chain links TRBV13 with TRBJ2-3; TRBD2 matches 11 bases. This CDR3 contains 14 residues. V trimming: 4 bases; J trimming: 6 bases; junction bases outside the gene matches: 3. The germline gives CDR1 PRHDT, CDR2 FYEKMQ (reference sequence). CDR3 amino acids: CASSSLAGGDTQYF. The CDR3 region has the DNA TGTGCCAGCAGCTCTCTAGCGGGGGGCGATACGCAGTATTTT.

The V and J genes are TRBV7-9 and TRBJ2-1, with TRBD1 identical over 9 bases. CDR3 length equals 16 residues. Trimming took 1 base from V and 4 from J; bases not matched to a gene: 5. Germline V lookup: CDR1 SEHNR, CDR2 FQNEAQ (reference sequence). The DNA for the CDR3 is TGTGCCAGCAGCTTAGTCGGACAGGGGTTGTACAATGAGCAGTTCTTC. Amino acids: CASSLVGQGLYNEQFF.

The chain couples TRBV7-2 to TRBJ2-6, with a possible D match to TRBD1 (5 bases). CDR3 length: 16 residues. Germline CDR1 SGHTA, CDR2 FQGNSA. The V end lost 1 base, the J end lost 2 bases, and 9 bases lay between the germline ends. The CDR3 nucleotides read TGTGCCAGCAGCTTAGAAATGGGGCCTGGGGCCAACGTCCTGACTTTC. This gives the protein CASSLEMGPGANVLTF.

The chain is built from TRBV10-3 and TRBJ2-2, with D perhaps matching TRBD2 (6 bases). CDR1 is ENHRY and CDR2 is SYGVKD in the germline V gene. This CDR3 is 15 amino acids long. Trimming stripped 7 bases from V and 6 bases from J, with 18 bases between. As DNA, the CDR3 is TGTGCCATCACGAACCAGGAGGGTAACGCCGGGGAGCTGTTTTTT. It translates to CAITNQEGNAGELFF.